This TCR beta chain was captured by sequencing in a study of tumor-infiltrating lymphocytes in oesophageal squamous cell carcinoma. Germline CDR1 SGHTA, CDR2 FQGNSA. After removal of 0 bases from V and 4 bases from J, the junction contained 3 bases not matched to a gene. CDR3 size: 16 residues. TCRdb reprocessed the PCR reads via MiXCR and lists one record per CDR3 protein. The sample includes roughly 9,000 distinct CDR3 sequences, 60% to 75% of them seen just once. The clonotype was recovered from a female donor with esophageal squamous cell carcinoma. Source material: esophageal tumor tissue. V usage is TRBV7-2 and J usage is TRBJ2-1, with 10 positions matching TRBD2. The CDR3 sequence: CASSLARTSGYNEQFF. CDR3 coding DNA: TGTGCCAGCAGCTTAGCCAGGACTAGCGGATACAATGAGCAGTTCTTC. The full variable domain, completed using reference TRBV7-2 and TRBJ2-1, is GAGVSQSPSNKVTEKGKDVELRCDPISGHTALYWYRQSLGQGLEFLIYFQGNSAPDKSGLPSDRFSAERTGGSVSTLTIQRTQQEDSAVYLCASSLARTSGYNEQFFGPGTRLTVL.